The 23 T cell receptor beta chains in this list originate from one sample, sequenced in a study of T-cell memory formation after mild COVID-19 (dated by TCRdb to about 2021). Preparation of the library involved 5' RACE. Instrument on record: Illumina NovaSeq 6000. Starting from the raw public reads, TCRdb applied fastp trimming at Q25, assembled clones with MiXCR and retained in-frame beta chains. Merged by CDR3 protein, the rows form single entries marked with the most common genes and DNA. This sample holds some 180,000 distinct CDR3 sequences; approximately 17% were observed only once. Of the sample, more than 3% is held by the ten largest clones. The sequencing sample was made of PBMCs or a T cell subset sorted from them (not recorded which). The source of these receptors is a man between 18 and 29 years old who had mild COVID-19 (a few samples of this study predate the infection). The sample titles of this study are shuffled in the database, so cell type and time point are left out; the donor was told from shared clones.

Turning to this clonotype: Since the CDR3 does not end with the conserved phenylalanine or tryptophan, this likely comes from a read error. This CDR3 is CASSPRTGIRTEAFS. The DNA of the CDR3 is TGTGCCAGCAGTCCAAGGACAGGGATCCGCACTGAAGCTTTCTCT. This chain uses TRBV27 with TRBJ1-1, with 8 bases identical to TRBD1. V shed 5 bases, J shed 4 bases, and the junction held 9 bases outside the gene matches. CDR1 is MNHEY, CDR2 SMNVEV, per germline (reference sequence). CDR3 length equals 15 residues.

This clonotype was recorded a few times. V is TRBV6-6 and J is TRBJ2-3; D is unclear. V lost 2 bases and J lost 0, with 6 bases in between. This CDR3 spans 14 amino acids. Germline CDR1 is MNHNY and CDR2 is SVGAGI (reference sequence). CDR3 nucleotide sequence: TGTGCCAGCAGTTACCCGGGTAGCACAGATACGCAGTATTTT. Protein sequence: CASSYPGSTDTQYF.

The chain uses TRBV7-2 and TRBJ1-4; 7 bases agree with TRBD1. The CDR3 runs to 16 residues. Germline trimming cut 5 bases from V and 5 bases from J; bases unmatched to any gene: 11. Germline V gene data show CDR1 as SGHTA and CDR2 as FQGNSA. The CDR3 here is CASSLPRGTVNEKLFF. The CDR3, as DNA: TGTGCCAGCAGCCTCCCCCGGGGGACAGTGAATGAAAAACTGTTTTTT.

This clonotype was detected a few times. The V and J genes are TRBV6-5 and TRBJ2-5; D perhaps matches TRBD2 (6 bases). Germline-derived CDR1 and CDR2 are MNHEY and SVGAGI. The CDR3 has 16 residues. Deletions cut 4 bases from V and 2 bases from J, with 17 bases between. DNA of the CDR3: TGTGCCAGCAGTTTCGGGGACTCGGGACGACAAGAGACCCAGTACTTC. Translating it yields CASSFGDSGRQETQYF.

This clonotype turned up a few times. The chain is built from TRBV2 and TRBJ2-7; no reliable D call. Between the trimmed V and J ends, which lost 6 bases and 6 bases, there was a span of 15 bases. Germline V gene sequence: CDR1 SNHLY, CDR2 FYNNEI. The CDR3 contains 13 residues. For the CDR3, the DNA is TGTGCCAGCAGCGCGGAAGTTCACGGCGAGCAGTACTTC. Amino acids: CASSAEVHGEQYF.

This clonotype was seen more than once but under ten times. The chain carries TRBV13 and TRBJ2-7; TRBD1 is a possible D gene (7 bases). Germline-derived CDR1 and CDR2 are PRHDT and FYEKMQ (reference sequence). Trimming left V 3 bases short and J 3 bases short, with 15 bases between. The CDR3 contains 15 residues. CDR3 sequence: CASSLRAGQYYEQYF. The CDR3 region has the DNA TGTGCCAGCAGCTTGCGTGCGGGACAGTACTACGAGCAGTACTTC. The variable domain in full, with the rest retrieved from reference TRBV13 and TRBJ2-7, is AAGVIQSPRHLIKEKRETATLKCYPIPRHDTVYWYQQGPGQDPQFLISFYEKMQSDKGSIPDRFSAQQFSDYHSELNMSSLELGDSALYFCASSLRAGQYYEQYFGPGTRLTVT.

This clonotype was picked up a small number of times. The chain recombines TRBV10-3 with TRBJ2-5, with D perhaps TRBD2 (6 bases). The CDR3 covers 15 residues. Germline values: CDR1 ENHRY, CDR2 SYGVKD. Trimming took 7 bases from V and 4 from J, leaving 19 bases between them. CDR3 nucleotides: TGTGCCATCACCCCCTCTGGGGGGTACGGAGAGACCCAGTACTTC. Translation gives CAITPSGGYGETQYF.

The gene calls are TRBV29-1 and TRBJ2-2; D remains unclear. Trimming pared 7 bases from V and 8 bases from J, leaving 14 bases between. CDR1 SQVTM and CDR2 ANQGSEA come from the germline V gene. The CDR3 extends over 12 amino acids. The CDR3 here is CSARVQSGELFF. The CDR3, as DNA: TGCAGCGCCCGGGTCCAATCAGGGGAGCTGTTTTTT.

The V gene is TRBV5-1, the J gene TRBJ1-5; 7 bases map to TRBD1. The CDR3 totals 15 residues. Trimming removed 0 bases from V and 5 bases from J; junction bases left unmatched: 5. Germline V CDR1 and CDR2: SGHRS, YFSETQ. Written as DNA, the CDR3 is TGCGCCAGCAGCTTGGCCGGGACAGCTGATCAGCCCCAGCATTTT. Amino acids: CASSLAGTADQPQHF.

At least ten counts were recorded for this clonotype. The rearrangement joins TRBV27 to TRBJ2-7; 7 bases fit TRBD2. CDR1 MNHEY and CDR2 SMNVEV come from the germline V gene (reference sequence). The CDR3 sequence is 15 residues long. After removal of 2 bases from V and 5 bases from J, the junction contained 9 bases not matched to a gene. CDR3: CASSLRPGGLDEQYF. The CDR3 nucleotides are TGTGCCAGCAGTTTAAGACCGGGGGGTTTGGACGAGCAGTACTTC.

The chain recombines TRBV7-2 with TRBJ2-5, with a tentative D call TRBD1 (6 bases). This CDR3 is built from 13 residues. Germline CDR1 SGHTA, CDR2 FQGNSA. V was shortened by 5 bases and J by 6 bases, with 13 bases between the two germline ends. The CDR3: CASSLGAGKTQYF. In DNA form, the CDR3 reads TGTGCCAGCAGCCTGGGGGCCGGAAAGACCCAGTACTTC. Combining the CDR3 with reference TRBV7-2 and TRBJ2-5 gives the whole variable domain GAGVSQSPSNKVTEKGKDVELRCDPISGHTALYWYRQSLGQGLEFLIYFQGNSAPDKSGLPSDRFSAERTGGSVSTLTIQRTQQEDSAVYLCASSLGAGKTQYFGPGTRLLVL.

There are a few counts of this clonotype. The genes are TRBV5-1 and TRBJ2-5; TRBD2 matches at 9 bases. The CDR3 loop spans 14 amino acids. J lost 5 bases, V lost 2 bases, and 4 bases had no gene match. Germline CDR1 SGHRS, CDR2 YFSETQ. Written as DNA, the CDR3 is TGCGCCAGCAGCTTTAAGAGCGGGGGGGAGACCCAGTACTTC. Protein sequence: CASSFKSGGETQYF.

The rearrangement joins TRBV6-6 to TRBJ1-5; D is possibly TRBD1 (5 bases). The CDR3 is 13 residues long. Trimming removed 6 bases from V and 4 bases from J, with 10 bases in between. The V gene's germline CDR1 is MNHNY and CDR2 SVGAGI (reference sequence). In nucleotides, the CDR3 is TGTGCCAGCAGGGGCAGGGAGAATCAGCCCCAGCATTTT. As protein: CASRGRENQPQHF.

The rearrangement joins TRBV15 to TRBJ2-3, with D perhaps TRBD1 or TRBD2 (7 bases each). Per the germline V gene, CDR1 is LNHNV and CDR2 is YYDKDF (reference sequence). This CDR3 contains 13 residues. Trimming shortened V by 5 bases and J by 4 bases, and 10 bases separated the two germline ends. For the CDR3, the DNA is TGTGCCACCAGCCAGGGGGGGCCAGATACGCAGTATTTT. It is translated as CATSQGGPDTQYF.

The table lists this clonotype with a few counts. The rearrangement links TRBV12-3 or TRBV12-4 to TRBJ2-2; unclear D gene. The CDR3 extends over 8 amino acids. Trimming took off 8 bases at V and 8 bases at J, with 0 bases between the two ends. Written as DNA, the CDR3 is TGTGCCAGCGGGGAGCTGTTTTTT. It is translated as CASGELFF.

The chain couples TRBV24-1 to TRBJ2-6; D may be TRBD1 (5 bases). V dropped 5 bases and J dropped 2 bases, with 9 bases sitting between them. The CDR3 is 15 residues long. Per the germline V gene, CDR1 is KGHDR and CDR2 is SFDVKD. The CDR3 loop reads CATSGKGAGANVLTF. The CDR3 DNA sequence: TGTGCCACCAGTGGAAAAGGGGCTGGGGCCAACGTCCTGACTTTC.

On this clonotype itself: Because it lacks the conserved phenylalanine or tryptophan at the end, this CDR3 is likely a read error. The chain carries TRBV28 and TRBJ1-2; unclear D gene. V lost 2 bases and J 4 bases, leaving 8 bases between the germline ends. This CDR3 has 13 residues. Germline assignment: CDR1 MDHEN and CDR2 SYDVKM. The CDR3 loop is CASSLTVSYGYTL. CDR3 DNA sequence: TGTGCCAGCAGTTTAACAGTAAGCTATGGCTACACCTTA.

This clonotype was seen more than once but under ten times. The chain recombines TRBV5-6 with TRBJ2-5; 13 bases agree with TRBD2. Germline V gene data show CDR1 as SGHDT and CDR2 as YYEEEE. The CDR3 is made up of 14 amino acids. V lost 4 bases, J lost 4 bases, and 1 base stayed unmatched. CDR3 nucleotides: TGTGCCAGCAGCGGGACTAGCGGGGTAGAGACCCAGTACTTC. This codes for CASSGTSGVETQYF. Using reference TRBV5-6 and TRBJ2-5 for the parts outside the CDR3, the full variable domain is DAGVTQSPTHLIKTRGQQVTLRCSPKSGHDTVSWYQQALGQGPQFIFQYYEEEERQRGNFPDRFSGHQFPNYSSELNVNALLLGDSALYLCASSGTSGVETQYFGPGTRLLVL.

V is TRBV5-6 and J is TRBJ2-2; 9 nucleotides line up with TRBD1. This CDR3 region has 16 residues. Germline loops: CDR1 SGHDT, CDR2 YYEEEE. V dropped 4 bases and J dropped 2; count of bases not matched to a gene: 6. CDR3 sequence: CASSEGTGKNTGELFF. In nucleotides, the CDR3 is TGTGCCAGCAGCGAGGGGACAGGGAAAAACACCGGGGAGCTGTTTTTT.

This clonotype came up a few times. The CDR3: CASSELRGDRGYTF. For the CDR3, the DNA is TGCGCCAGCAGCGAACTCAGGGGGGATAGAGGCTACACCTTC. The gene calls are TRBV5-1 and TRBJ1-2; 7 nucleotides align to TRBD1. Unmatched junction bases numbered 11, after V lost 4 bases and J lost 8 bases. Germline CDR1 and CDR2: SGHRS and YFSETQ. The CDR3 totals 14 residues.

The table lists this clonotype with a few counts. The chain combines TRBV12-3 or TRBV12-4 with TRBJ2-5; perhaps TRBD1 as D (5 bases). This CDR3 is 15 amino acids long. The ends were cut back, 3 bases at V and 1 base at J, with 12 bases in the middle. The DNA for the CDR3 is TGTGCCAGCAGTTTTTCCAGTGGGGCCCAAGAGACCCAGTACTTC. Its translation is CASSFSSGAQETQYF.

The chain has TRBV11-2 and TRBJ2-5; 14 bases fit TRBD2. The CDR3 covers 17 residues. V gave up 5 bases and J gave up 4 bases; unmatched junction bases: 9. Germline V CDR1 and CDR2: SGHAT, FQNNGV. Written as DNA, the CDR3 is TGTGCCAGCAGCCACAGACTAGCGGGGGGGCCGGGAGAGACCCAGTACTTC. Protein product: CASSHRLAGGPGETQYF.

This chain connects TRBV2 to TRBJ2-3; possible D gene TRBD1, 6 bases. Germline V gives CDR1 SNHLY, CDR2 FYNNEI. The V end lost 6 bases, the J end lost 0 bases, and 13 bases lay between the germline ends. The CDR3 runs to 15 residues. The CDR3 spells CASSSQGFSTDTQYF. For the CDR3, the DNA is TGTGCCAGCAGCTCCCAGGGGTTCAGCACAGATACGCAGTATTTT.